This T cell receptor beta chain was sequenced in a study of cytomegalovirus exposure and HLA in healthy donors (dated by TCRdb to between 2016 and 2019). Study-wide context: An earlier analysis of about 560 of the donors reported about 300 Gb of sequence data and 117 million unique TCR beta sequences obtained from 150 million to 200 million T cells. Approximately 330 gigabases of sequencing data and about 92 million unique TCR sequences made up an early release that covered over 550 HLA-typed donors. An earlier analysis of roughly 580 of the donors used high-throughput TCR beta sequencing to judge whether each TCR beta V gene segment behaved as functional or pseudogenic. Every repertoire in the discovery cohort had been generated on one and the same sequencing platform. The study used immunosequencing to profile the T cell repertoires of under 700 subjects and linked those repertoires to cytomegalovirus serostatus. In a later genetic analysis, genome-wide SNP genotypes for about three fifths of the 666 donors were used, and that subset was treated as a discovery cohort. Among the roughly 380 genotyped donors, approximately 76% belonged to the genetic ancestry cluster associated with self-reported Caucasian donors. Because of strong linkage in the cohort, roughly five DR-DQ haplotypes were treated as single units for association and clustering. Among 300 to 500 genotyped donors of the cohort, an average of approximately 240,000 unique TCR beta nucleotide sequences was sequenced per donor, of which roughly 17% were non-productive. To study patterns of TCR occurrence, a later analysis re-analyzed previously published TCR beta repertoires from 600 to 750 donors and added high-resolution HLA genotyping. Typing coverage differed by locus: A, B, C, DRB1 and DQB1 were typed in about 629-630 donors, DQA1 in 522, DPA1 in approximately 610, and DPB1 in 450 to 490. Alongside the repertoire data, information on donor age, sex, ethnicity and CMV serostatus was compiled. Along with the approximately 670-subject first cohort, a separate validation cohort of over a hundred different subjects was used. The aim of the study was to test whether cataloging public T cell receptors could identify signatures of past pathogen exposure. In the later analysis, no new phenotypic data were used to find candidate immune exposures; instead, reliance was placed on TCR beta sequences and their occurrence across donors. HLA typing covered class I and class II loci at four-digit resolution. To predict cytomegalovirus infection status, the study brought together high-throughput TCR immunosequencing, statistical association of individual TCRs with disease status, and machine learning.

Paper-wide results and their limitations: Strong co-occurrence of HLA alleles, especially DR and DQ, made assigning TCR associations to individual alleles difficult. A later genetic analysis reported fewer N-insertions in productive TCRs among donors in an Asian-associated ancestry cluster than the roughly 620-donor mean. At a false discovery rate of 0.05, a later analysis linked some 18,000 TCR beta sequences to specific HLA alleles. An association between a missense DCLRE1C variant and V-gene and J-gene trimming of TCR beta chains was found in a later genetic analysis and replicated in an independent cohort. Because HLA typing was unavailable for some donors at each locus, only the typed subset was used in association tests. Sequencing depth was assumed to be roughly uniform across donors in the presence/absence analyses, though that assumption may not hold. In an earlier analysis of some 500 of the donors, most TCR beta V segments appeared in productive rearrangements about 87% or about 30% of the time, broadly matching IMGT annotations. Correlated functional status among segregating V segments might reflect linkage disequilibrium, but an unknown experimental factor could not be ruled out. A later analysis reported that several top co-occurrence clusters appeared linked to parvovirus B19, influenza, CMV and Epstein-Barr virus. A cluster of highly shared sequence variants was judged likely to represent a technical artifact of the sequencing pipeline. A further reported finding was that TCR beta sequences accurately predicted the HLA-A and HLA-B alleles for most subjects in the first cohort. In the study, about 150 TCR beta chains were listed as associated with cytomegalovirus. In a later analysis, most CMV-associated TCR beta chains were found to appear HLA-restricted, with HLA associations seemingly driven largely by CMV exposure. In a later analysis, TCR association rates were found to vary across HLA loci, with the most associated TCRs seen for DRB1 alleles and the fewest for HLA-C alleles. The classifier was reported to diagnose cytomegalovirus status with high specificity and sensitivity in both the original and validation cohorts. A few of the identified cytomegalovirus-associated TCR beta chains were confirmed in vitro to be specific for cytomegalovirus antigens. While some public TCRs were present in many individuals, most TCR sequences turned up only very rarely across donors. Because the 87-base-pair reads could not distinguish some IMGT-functional V segments, including TRBV6-2 and TRBV6-3, those segments were excluded. Because counts were too low, approximately 15 rarely observed V segments, including chromosome 9 orphons, were excluded from the earlier analysis of several hundred of the donors. In a later analysis, HLA-associated TCR beta chains were found to be more clonally expanded and to have lower generation probabilities than equally common non-associated chains. In this cohort, only TCR beta chains were sequenced, and detectable features were limited by the absence of alpha or paired-chain data. CMV serostatus was the only immune exposure information available for the cohort. The authors suggested that the approach could potentially be extended to other disease states and immunological phenotypes.

The library was prepared using the immunoSEQ multiplex PCR assay. The multiplex PCR relied on a mix of 60 forward primers for TCR Vbeta segments and 13 reverse primers for TCR Jbeta segments. The CDR3 region of rearranged TCR beta genes was amplified from genomic DNA with a multiplex PCR assay. On the Illumina HiSeq System, the amplified TCR beta libraries were sequenced as 87-base-pair reads. The source study handled its data this way. In a later analysis, tens of millions of unique TCR beta chains were counted across the 500 to 850 repertoires, and roughly 11 million of these chains were shared by at least two donors. To remove PCR and sequencing errors, raw reads were error-corrected and collapsed into unique sequences using a nearest-neighbor algorithm that merged closely related sequences. Alignment of CDR3 sequences to IMGT reference sequences was used to assign V, D and J gene segments. Each retained sequence needed at least a six-nucleotide match to both a V gene segment and a J gene segment. A rearrangement was called productive if the CDR3 had no stop codons and remained in frame with V and J, and every other rearrangement was called non-productive. Following IMGT convention, CDR3 was defined as the stretch from the second conserved V-encoded cysteine to the conserved J-encoded phenylalanine. Sequences without an unambiguous match to a single V gene segment were excluded from the earlier analysis of about 630 of the donors. An earlier analysis of 587 of the donors classified V segments as functional when productive rearrangements were above 56.7% and as segregating when the standard deviation between donors was above 5%. A statistical classification framework was built to diagnose cytomegalovirus status from the catalog of TCR beta chain sequences. A later analysis assigned V and J genes by comparing TCR nucleotide sequences with IMGT/GENE-DB human TR gene sequences. The TCRdist pipeline was used in a later analysis to assign CDR3 sequences and most-parsimonious VDJ recombination scenarios. In a later analysis, every TCR beta chain was defined by the combination of its CDR3 amino acid sequence and its V-gene family, and reads without a unique V-gene family were dropped. A later analysis removed 592 highly shared, low-generation-probability nucleotide sequences to deal with suspected cross-contamination and a sequencing artifact. For each public chain, a later analysis derived a clonal expansion index from normalized ranks of inferred template counts within each repertoire. A later analysis computed generation probabilities with a VDJ recombination model fitted to out-of-frame rearrangements, and checked the results against IGoR. In a later analysis, TCR-TCR, TCR-HLA and TCR-CMV co-occurrence was scored with hypergeometric tests, and a repertoire-size bias correction was applied to TCR pairs. In a later analysis, false discovery rates were estimated by permuting HLA or CMV assignments 20 times. A later analysis grouped co-occurring TCRs with DBSCAN, adding TCRdist sequence similarity when clustering within HLA-allele-positive subsets. Co-occurrence clustering excluded repertoires with fewer than 30,000 or more than 120,000 public chains, plus five with anomalous nucleotide sharing. Sourced from immuneACCESS, this table was stored by TCRdb with only in-frame sequences that have V and J called. A share of the clones is absent; for the studies checked, an unresolved V gene accounts for under half, and the remainder has no known explanation. V and J calls and clone size are as listed in that table; D and trimming were resolved from the DNA. The sample has over 85,000 clones on record, around 78% of them singletons. Over 0.5% of the sample is taken by the ten largest.

The germline V gene specifies SNHLY as CDR1 and FYNNEI as CDR2. V and J are truncated by 7 bases and 4 bases respectively, leaving an intervening sequence of 16 bases. The CDR3 holds 15 amino acids from the cysteine to the phenylalanine. This entry keeps only the CDR3 DNA: 45 bases, framed from base 1. A note on this clone: Its antigen is not yet known. No much larger clone is present one base from it, and per-base qualities are unavailable.

The cohort consisted of hundreds of healthy bone marrow donors. At the time of sampling, all cohort members were nominally healthy, though unrecorded immune exposures were likely present. The donor tested CMV seronegative and was one of the 352 seronegative cohort members. Each donor provided a peripheral blood sample, and peripheral blood mononuclear cells were used for TCR beta sequencing. The Qiagen DNeasy Blood Extraction Kit was used to extract genomic DNA from the blood cell samples. This receptor chain uses TRBV2 and TRBJ1-4; matching of 5 bases hints at TRBD1 as the D gene. Sequencing input: PBMCs. This clonotype was obtained from a young man in good health and CMV-seronegative. The CDR3 protein sequence reads: CASMGGWQGNEKLFF. DNA sequence: TGTGCCAGCATGGGTGGTTGGCAGGGTAATGAAAAACTGTTTTTT.